A selection of T cell receptor beta chains follows, all from one sample in a study of PD-L1 blockade in urothelial cancer. Sequenced by immunoSEQ multiplex PCR; TCRdb stores in-frame clones only, minus some. This table holds about 130,000 clones, roughly 84% found once. This sample comprised PBMCs, obtained around atezolizumab (anti-PD-L1) treatment. The source is a man aged 50 to 59 with urothelial cancer. Both conserved end residues are trimmed from each CDR3. Fields, in order: V gene, D gene, J gene, CDR3 protein. The D gene is left open where the match is weak.

TRBV7-8	NA	TRBJ2-1	ASSLGAQSSYNEQF
TRBV5-1	TRBD2	TRBJ2-5	ASSSGGGEETQY
TRBV21-1	NA	TRBJ1-5	ASSKGQGMDFDQPQH
TRBV5-1	TRBD2	TRBJ2-4	ASSSLTSGKENIQY
TRBV10-3	NA	TRBJ1-1	AINGDSNTEAF
TRBV7-3	TRBD2	TRBJ2-1	ASSPGTSGRPTYNEQF
TRBV11-3	TRBD1	TRBJ2-5	ASSFYRGRETQY
TRBV11-2	NA	TRBJ2-7	ASSLDPGARDEQY
TRBV7-2	NA	TRBJ2-7	ASSTTRRTPYEQY
TRBV2	TRBD1	TRBJ1-5	ASRGQGGNQPQH